A single sample gave rise to the 25 T cell receptor beta chains below, sequenced in a study of T cell responses to AZD1222 COVID-19 vaccine. This table comes from immunoSEQ multiplex PCR, and its TCRdb copy is limited to in-frame clones, with some not included. Of 95,000 to 100,000 clones listed, 86% were seen once; the top ten hold around 1.5%. This material consisted of peripheral blood, taken on day 0 of AZD1222 vaccination. The receptor source for this set is an adult in good health.

The chain employs TRBV30 and TRBJ1-6; unclear D gene. The germline V gene has CDR1 GTSNPN and CDR2 SVGIG (reference sequence). Deletions cut 3 bases from V and 5 bases from J, with 8 bases between. The CDR3 contains 13 residues. The CDR3 DNA reads as TGTGCCTGGAGCCGGAAGAATAATTCACCCCTCCACTTT. Translating gives CAWSRKNNSPLHF.

This clone was counted only a few times. The chain employs TRBV28 and TRBJ1-5; D remains ambiguous. The CDR3 has 15 amino acids. Germline V gene data show CDR1 as MDHEN and CDR2 as SYDVKM. V lost 8 bases and J 4 bases, leaving 18 bases between the germline ends. Written as DNA, the CDR3 is TGTGCCAGCGAACGGGTCTCCCTCAAGAATCAGCCCCAGCATTTT. It codes for CASERVSLKNQPQHF.

This sequence joins TRBV9 and TRBJ1-1; the D is unclear. Deletions cut 4 bases from V and 4 bases from J, with 11 bases between. CDR1 and CDR2 from the germline V gene are SGDLS and YYNGEE. There are 13 residues in the CDR3. The CDR3 sequence: CASSSGVGTEAFF. The CDR3 bases are TGTGCCAGCAGCTCCGGGGTTGGCACTGAAGCTTTCTTT.

This chain connects TRBV5-1 to TRBJ1-1; D is unresolved. Germline CDR1 and CDR2: SGHRS and YFSETQ. The CDR3 consists of 14 residues. V was cut by 0 bases and J by 6 bases, with 12 bases left in between. The CDR3 DNA reads as TGCGCCAGCAGCTTGGATGGGATCAGCGCTGAAGCTTTCTTT. Translating gives CASSLDGISAEAFF.

This clone has a handful of counts. This chain's CDR3 is CASSLSRNYGYTF. CDR3 DNA: TGTGCCAGCAGTTTATCCCGTAACTATGGCTACACCTTC. The rearrangement uses TRBV27 and TRBJ1-2; the D is unclear. Trimming stripped 0 bases from V and 1 base from J, with 3 bases between. Germline V gene lookup returns CDR1 MNHEY and CDR2 SMNVEV (reference sequence). This CDR3 contains 13 residues.

The V and J genes are TRBV5-6 and TRBJ1-1, with D perhaps TRBD1 (6 bases). Trimming removed 1 base at V and 6 bases at J, with 16 bases between. Germline loops: CDR1 SGHDT, CDR2 YYEEEE. The CDR3 is 15 residues long. CDR3 nucleotides: TGTGCCAGCAGCTTGTGGGGGGCAGGGCGCTCTGAAGCTTTCTTT. Encoded protein: CASSLWGAGRSEAFF.

The chain has TRBV28 and TRBJ1-4; 7 bases are shared with TRBD1. Trimming took 3 bases from V and 5 from J; bases not matched to a gene: 3. Germline V gene lookup returns CDR1 MDHEN and CDR2 SYDVKM. The CDR3 length is 14 residues. CDR3 coding DNA: TGTGCCAGCAGTTTCGGGACAGCAAATGAAAAACTGTTTTTT. Its translation is CASSFGTANEKLFF.

V gene TRBV5-1 combines with J gene TRBJ2-1; D might be TRBD1 (5 bases). Per germline, CDR1 SGHRS and CDR2 YFSETQ. V was trimmed by 5 bases and J by 9 bases, leaving 15 bases between them. The CDR3 extends over 13 amino acids. CDR3 in amino acids: CASRVQVDGEQFF. The CDR3 DNA follows: TGCGCCAGCAGGGTACAGGTTGACGGTGAGCAGTTCTTC.

The chain combines TRBV27 with TRBJ2-5, with 10 bases lining up with TRBD1. The CDR3 consists of 16 residues. Germline V gene sequence: CDR1 MNHEY, CDR2 SMNVEV (reference sequence). The V segment lost 5 bases and the J segment 4 bases; nucleotides outside the gene matches: 10. The CDR3 region has the DNA TGTGCCAGCAGTCTCCTCCCGACAGGGGGCGGAGAGACCCAGTACTTC. Translation: CASSLLPTGGGETQYF.

The rearrangement joins TRBV30 to TRBJ1-1, with TRBD1 matching over 11 bases. This CDR3 comprises 17 residues. CDR1 is GTSNPN and CDR2 is SVGIG in the germline V gene (reference sequence). J gave up 4 bases and V 0 bases, and 10 bases lay outside the gene matches. CDR3 protein: CAWSVSRTGGVGTEAFF. For the CDR3, the DNA is TGTGCCTGGAGTGTCTCCAGGACAGGGGGCGTGGGCACTGAAGCTTTCTTT.

This clone has only one observation. The gene calls are TRBV12-5 and TRBJ2-2; D possibly corresponds to TRBD2 (5 bases). The CDR3 spans 12 residues. Deletions cut 3 bases from V and 7 bases from J, with 6 bases between. CDR1 LGHNT and CDR2 FRNRAP come from the germline V gene. CDR3 coding DNA: TGTGCTAGTGGTTTCGAGGGCGGGGAGCTGTTTTTT. Its protein is CASGFEGGELFF.

J is TRBJ2-5 and V is TRBV4-2, with no clear D. This CDR3 is built from 14 residues. Germline lookup yields CDR1 LGHNA and CDR2 YNFKEQ. V shed 2 bases and J shed 4 bases, with 11 bases lying between them. The CDR3 DNA reads as TGTGCCAGCAGCCAATACAACGGCGCAGAGACCCAGTACTTC. Translated: CASSQYNGAETQYF.

The rearrangement links TRBV6-5 to TRBJ2-7; maybe TRBD2 (6 bases). The V gene lost 5 bases and the J gene lost 2 bases, with 16 bases spanning the gap. Per germline, CDR1 MNHEY and CDR2 SVGAGI. The CDR3 sequence is 15 residues long. The CDR3 sequence is CASSPSSAGAYEQYF. The CDR3 DNA follows: TGTGCCAGCAGTCCCTCGTCAGCGGGCGCCTACGAGCAGTACTTC.

CDR3 sequence (DNA): TGTGCCAGCAGTAGTTTACCGGGACAGGGCTGGGAGCAGTACTTC. Its protein is CASSSLPGQGWEQYF. The gene calls are TRBV27 and TRBJ2-7; 9 nucleotides agree with TRBD1. Germline CDR1 and CDR2: MNHEY and SMNVEV (reference sequence). J lost 7 bases, V lost 5 bases, and 12 bases had no gene match. CDR3 length equals 15 residues.

This clone has only one observation. The chain joins TRBV27 to TRBJ1-2; a weak D match, TRBD1 (6 bases). The CDR3 is made up of 15 amino acids. The ends were cut back, 1 base at V and 4 bases at J, with 13 bases in the middle. Per the germline V gene, CDR1 is MNHEY and CDR2 is SMNVEV (reference sequence). CDR3 sequence reads: CASSLWGRGPYGYTF. CDR3 nucleotides: TGTGCCAGCAGTTTATGGGGCAGGGGACCCTATGGCTACACCTTC.

The rearrangement joins TRBV18 to TRBJ1-1; no reliable D call. CDR3 length equals 11 residues. The V gene's germline CDR1 is KGHSH and CDR2 LQKENI. Trimming took 3 bases from V and 2 from J, leaving 1 base between them. The CDR3 DNA follows: TGTGCCAGCTCACCCAACACTGAAGCTTTCTTT. As protein: CASSPNTEAFF.

This sequence joins TRBV10-3 and TRBJ1-2, with D perhaps TRBD1 (6 bases). Germline V gene data show CDR1 as ENHRY and CDR2 as SYGVKD. Trimming stripped 4 bases from V and 0 bases from J, with 21 bases between. The CDR3 has 18 amino acids. As DNA, the CDR3 is TGTGCCATCAGTGCGCAAAGGACAGCTGCTAATTCTAACTATGGCTACACCTTC. As protein: CAISAQRTAANSNYGYTF.

The chain combines TRBV4-3 with TRBJ1-3; D is perhaps TRBD1 (5 bases). With 5 bases removed from V and 2 bases from J, the gap between germline ends came to 7 bases. The CDR3 has 13 amino acids. Per germline, CDR1 LGHNA and CDR2 YSLEER. The CDR3 sequence is CASSGTAGNTIYF. The CDR3 DNA sequence: TGCGCCAGCAGCGGGACGGCTGGAAACACCATATATTTT.

The DNA for the CDR3 is TGTGCCAGCAGCCAAGATTGGGGGGTGAACACTGAAGCTTTCTTT. Its translation: CASSQDWGVNTEAFF. The chain combines TRBV14 with TRBJ1-1, with D possibly being TRBD1 (5 bases). V was shortened by 0 bases and J by 0 bases, with 8 bases between the two germline ends. Germline-derived CDR1 and CDR2 are SGHDN and FVKESK. CDR3 length equals 15 residues.

The rearrangement uses TRBV27 and TRBJ1-6, with a tentative D call TRBD1 (5 bases). This CDR3 is 16 amino acids long. V lost 3 bases, J lost 6 bases, and 15 bases lay in between. Germline assignment: CDR1 MNHEY and CDR2 SMNVEV (reference sequence). The CDR3 loop reads CASSLGGRSGNSPLHF. DNA for the CDR3: TGTGCCAGCAGTTTGGGGGGTAGGAGTGGTAATTCACCCCTCCACTTT.

The genes are TRBV19 and TRBJ1-6; perhaps TRBD1 as D (5 bases). CDR1 is LNHDA and CDR2 is SQIVND in the germline V gene (reference sequence). V lost 6 bases and J lost 0, with 21 bases in between. The CDR3 sequence is 19 residues long. The CDR3, as DNA: TGTGCCAGTAGCGACTCAACGGGCAGGGTGAGCTCCTATAATTCACCCCTCCACTTT. It is translated as CASSDSTGRVSSYNSPLHF.

The chain employs TRBV7-2 and TRBJ2-7; D is perhaps TRBD2 (6 bases). Trimming took 0 bases from V and 0 from J, leaving 9 bases between them. CDR1 is SGHTA and CDR2 is FQGNSA in the germline V gene. The CDR3 consists of 15 residues. The CDR3 is CASSLADYHSYEQYF. DNA of the CDR3: TGTGCCAGCAGCTTAGCGGACTACCACTCCTACGAGCAGTACTTC. The full variable domain, completed using reference TRBV7-2 and TRBJ2-7, is GAGVSQSPSNKVTEKGKDVELRCDPISGHTALYWYRQSLGQGLEFLIYFQGNSAPDKSGLPSDRFSAERTGGSVSTLTIQRTQQEDSAVYLCASSLADYHSYEQYFGPGTRLTVT.

The rearrangement joins TRBV6-2 or TRBV6-3 to TRBJ2-1; D is uncertain. The CDR3 contains 16 residues. Germline CDR1 reads MNHEY; CDR2 reads SVGEGT. V shed 4 bases and J shed 0 bases, with 13 bases lying between them. The CDR3: CASSSRFPSSYNEQFF. The DNA of the CDR3 is TGTGCCAGCAGTTCTAGGTTTCCCAGCTCCTACAATGAGCAGTTCTTC.

In this sample, this clone turned up once. The chain combines TRBV11-1 with TRBJ2-1; TRBD2 aligns across 13 bases. This CDR3 has 15 amino acids. Germline trimming cut 5 bases from V and 6 bases from J; bases unmatched to any gene: 4. From germline, CDR1 is SGHAT and CDR2 FQDESV (reference sequence). The CDR3 DNA is TGTGCCAGCAGCCCTCGACTAGCGGGAGGCAATGAGCAGTTCTTC. Encoded protein: CASSPRLAGGNEQFF.

This clone counts as medium-sized (0.01 to 0.1%). This chain connects TRBV28 to TRBJ1-6; D is unresolved. Trimming removed 6 bases from V and 11 bases from J, with 17 bases in between. The V gene's germline CDR1 is MDHEN and CDR2 SYDVKM. The length of the CDR3 is 14 residues. CDR3 loop: CASSPPHRGAPLHF. The CDR3 DNA sequence: TGTGCCAGCAGCCCCCCCCACCGTGGAGCACCCCTCCACTTT. The full variable domain, its missing parts supplied by reference TRBV28 and TRBJ1-6, is DVKVTQSSRYLVKRTGEKVFLECVQDMDHENMFWYRQDPGLGLRLIYFSYDVKMKEKGDIPEGYSVSREKKERFSLILESASTNQTSMYLCASSPPHRGAPLHFGNGTRLTVT.